Below, 14 T cell receptor beta chains from the same sample are listed, as sequenced in a study of technical replicates of blood from several donors. Libraries were prepared by immunoSEQ multiplex PCR; TCRdb keeps only in-frame clonotypes and omits some of them. The sample has about 88,000 clones, about nine tenths seen once; the top ten hold 0.2% to 0.3%. Material for sequencing was T cells isolated from PBMCs. These receptors came from a human donor in good health.

J is TRBJ1-2 and V is TRBV9, with D unclear. CDR3 size: 15 residues. The V gene's germline CDR1 is SGDLS and CDR2 YYNGEE. Trimming cost V 6 bases and J 0 bases, with 15 bases left between them. In DNA form, the CDR3 reads TGTGCCAGCACCATTGGCGGGTTAGCTAACTATGGCTACACCTTC. Translation gives CASTIGGLANYGYTF.

V usage is TRBV27 and J usage is TRBJ2-7, with 10 nucleotides matching TRBD1. CDR3 size: 13 residues. Germline V CDR1 and CDR2: MNHEY, SMNVEV (reference sequence). V gave up 4 bases and J gave up 6 bases; unmatched junction bases: 3. CDR3 DNA sequence: TGTGCCAGCAGTTGGGACAGGGGTGGCGAGCAGTACTTC. Its translation: CASSWDRGGEQYF.

V and J are TRBV11-2 and TRBJ2-1; 9 bases agree with TRBD1. CDR3 length: 14 residues. CDR1 SGHAT and CDR2 FQNNGV come from the germline V gene. The J segment lost 8 bases and the V segment lost 1 base, leaving 3 bases of the junction unmatched. CDR3 region: CASSLVTGGHEQFF. The CDR3 DNA is TGTGCCAGCAGCTTAGTAACAGGGGGCCATGAGCAGTTCTTC. The full variable domain, completed using reference TRBV11-2 and TRBJ2-1, is EAGVAQSPRYKIIEKRQSVAFWCNPISGHATLYWYQQILGQGPKLLIQFQNNGVVDDSQLPKDRFSAERLKGVDSTLKIQPAKLEDSAVYLCASSLVTGGHEQFFGPGTRLTVL.

This clone was detected once. V usage is TRBV27 and J usage is TRBJ1-3; D remains unclear. From germline, CDR1 is MNHEY and CDR2 SMNVEV (reference sequence). The V and J ends lost 6 bases and 3 bases respectively, with 24 bases between them. The CDR3 totals 18 residues. CDR3 in amino acids: CASSPSRGEALLGNTIYF. CDR3 bases: TGTGCCAGCAGCCCAAGCCGTGGGGAGGCGCTCCTTGGAAACACCATATATTTT.

Only a few counts were recorded for this clone. V is TRBV19 and J is TRBJ1-1, with D possibly TRBD1 on 5 matching bases. Looked up from germline, CDR1 is LNHDA and CDR2 is SQIVND (reference sequence). The CDR3 length is 15 residues. Trimming pared 4 bases from V and 1 base from J, leaving 13 bases between. The CDR3 loop reads CASSTLGGENTEAFF. The CDR3 nucleotides read TGTGCCAGTAGTACCCTCGGAGGGGAGAACACTGAAGCTTTCTTT.

The chain employs TRBV15 and TRBJ1-3; 9 positions agree with TRBD1. CDR3 length equals 15 residues. The germline gives CDR1 LNHNV, CDR2 YYDKDF (reference sequence). The V gene end was trimmed by 6 bases and the J gene end by 4 bases; junction bases not matched to a gene: 7. CDR3 loop: CATRSRDREGNTIYF. For the CDR3, the DNA is TGTGCCACCAGGAGCCGGGACAGGGAGGGAAACACCATATATTTT. Combining the CDR3 with reference TRBV15 and TRBJ1-3 gives the whole variable domain DAMVIQNPRYQVTQFGKPVTLSCSQTLNHNVMYWYQQKSSQAPKLLFHYYDKDFNNEADTPDNFQSRRPNTSFCFLDIRSPGLGDTAMYLCATRSRDREGNTIYFGEGSWLTVV.

The rearrangement uses TRBV7-9 and TRBJ1-1; D is unresolved. Per germline, CDR1 SEHNR and CDR2 FQNEAQ (reference sequence). The CDR3 has 12 residues. Trimming cost V 1 base and J 7 bases, with 7 bases left between them. Here the CDR3 reads CASSLVGIEAFF. The CDR3 nucleotides are TGTGCCAGCAGCTTAGTCGGGATTGAAGCTTTCTTT. The variable domain in full, with the rest retrieved from reference TRBV7-9 and TRBJ1-1, is DTGVSQNPRHKITKRGQNVTFRCDPISEHNRLYWYRQTLGQGPEFLTYFQNEAQLEKSRLLSDRFSAERPKGSFSTLEIQRTEQGDSAMYLCASSLVGIEAFFGQGTRLTVV.

The gene calls are TRBV4-1 and TRBJ2-7, with D maybe TRBD1 (5 bases). CDR1 and CDR2 (germline): MGHRA, YSYEKL. The CDR3 spans 13 residues. Deletions cut 0 bases from V and 6 bases from J, with 9 bases between. This chain's CDR3 is CASSQDQGVEQYF. For the CDR3, the DNA is TGCGCCAGCAGCCAAGATCAAGGGGTCGAGCAGTACTTC.

The chain recombines TRBV18 with TRBJ1-1, with 8 bases matching TRBD1. Trimming removed 9 bases from V and 1 base from J; junction bases left unmatched: 7. CDR3 length equals 14 residues. Germline lookup yields CDR1 KGHSH and CDR2 LQKENI. In DNA form, the CDR3 reads TGTGCCAGTTCAGGACAGGGAGCGAACACTGAAGCTTTCTTT. It translates to CASSGQGANTEAFF.

The V gene is TRBV7-2, the J gene TRBJ1-5; D is possibly TRBD1 (5 bases). V lost 2 bases, J lost 6 bases, and 17 bases lay in between. The CDR3 covers 16 residues. The germline V gene encodes CDR1 SGHTA and CDR2 FQGNSA. This CDR3 reads CASSLLVRQGGQPQHF. The CDR3 DNA reads as TGTGCCAGCAGCTTATTGGTTCGGCAGGGCGGTCAGCCCCAGCATTTT.

The chain carries TRBV28 and TRBJ1-1, with unresolved D. V lost 8 bases, J lost 1 base, and 14 bases lay in between. CDR3 length: 14 residues. Per germline, CDR1 MDHEN and CDR2 SYDVKM. The CDR3 coding sequence is TGTGCCAGCCGGAGTTGGAGTTCGAACACTGAAGCTTTCTTT. Residues: CASRSWSSNTEAFF.

In DNA form, the CDR3 reads TGTGCCAGCAGCGTAGCGGGGGTAGTGATGGGGCAAGAGACCCAGTACTTC. Residues: CASSVAGVVMGQETQYF. The V call is TRBV9, the J call TRBJ2-5, with D maybe TRBD2 (6 bases). Trimming removed 0 bases at V and 2 bases at J, with 17 bases between. Germline values: CDR1 SGDLS, CDR2 YYNGEE. The CDR3 length is 17 residues.

The chain has TRBV29-1 and TRBJ2-3, with TRBD2 identical over 7 bases. This CDR3 comprises 16 residues. CDR1 is SQVTM and CDR2 is ANQGSEA in the germline V gene. V gave up 6 bases and J gave up 2 bases; unmatched junction bases: 14. CDR3 residues: CSVEWTRLLNTDTQYF. CDR3 DNA: TGCAGCGTGGAGTGGACTAGACTATTAAACACAGATACGCAGTATTTT.

The chain employs TRBV11-3 and TRBJ2-2, with D possibly being TRBD1 (5 bases). Trimming removed 3 bases at V and 8 bases at J, with 16 bases between. CDR1 is SGHNT, CDR2 YENEEA, per germline. The CDR3 is made up of 15 amino acids. CDR3 amino acids: CASSLWGPGGGELFF. DNA for the CDR3: TGTGCCAGCAGCTTGTGGGGCCCGGGCGGAGGGGAGCTGTTTTTT.